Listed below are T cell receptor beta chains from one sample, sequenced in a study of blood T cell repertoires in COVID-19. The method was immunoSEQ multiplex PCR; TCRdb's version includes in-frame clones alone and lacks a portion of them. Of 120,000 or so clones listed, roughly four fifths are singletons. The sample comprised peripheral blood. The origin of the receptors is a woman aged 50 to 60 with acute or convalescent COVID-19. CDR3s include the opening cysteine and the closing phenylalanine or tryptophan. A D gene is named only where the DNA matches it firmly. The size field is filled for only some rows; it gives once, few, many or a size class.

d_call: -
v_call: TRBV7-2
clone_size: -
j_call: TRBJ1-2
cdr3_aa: CASSSRGVGNYGYTF
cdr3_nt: TGTGCCAGCAGCTCTCGGGGGGTGGGTAACTATGGCTACACCTTC

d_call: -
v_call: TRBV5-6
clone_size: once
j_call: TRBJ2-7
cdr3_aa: CASSLPGSFYEQYF
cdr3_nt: TGTGCCAGCAGCTTGCCGGGGAGCTTCTACGAGCAGTACTTC

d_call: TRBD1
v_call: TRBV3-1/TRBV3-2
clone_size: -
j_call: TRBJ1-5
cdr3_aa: CASSQEGQGARSNQPQHF
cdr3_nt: TGTGCCAGCAGCCAAGAGGGACAGGGGGCTCGTAGCAATCAGCCCCAGCATTTT

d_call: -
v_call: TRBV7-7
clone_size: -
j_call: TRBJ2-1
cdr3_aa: CASSLAGGGLSEQFF
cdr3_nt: TGTGCTAGCAGCTTAGCCGGGGGAGGCTTAAGTGAGCAGTTCTTC

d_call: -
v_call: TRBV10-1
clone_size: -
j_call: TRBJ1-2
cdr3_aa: CASSSGDPGYGYTF
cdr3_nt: TGCGCCAGCAGTTCAGGGGATCCTGGCTATGGCTACACCTTC

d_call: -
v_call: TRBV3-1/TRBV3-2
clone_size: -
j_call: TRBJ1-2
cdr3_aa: CASSPAGGPIIYGYTF
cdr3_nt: TGTGCCAGCAGCCCCGCCGGGGGACCGATCATCTATGGCTACACCTTC

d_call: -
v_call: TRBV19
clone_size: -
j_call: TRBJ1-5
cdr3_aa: CASSIGRLGNQPQHF
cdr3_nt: TGTGCCAGTAGCATAGGAAGACTCGGCAATCAGCCCCAGCATTTT

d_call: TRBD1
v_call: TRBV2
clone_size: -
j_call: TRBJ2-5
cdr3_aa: CASSEHPRGQETQYF
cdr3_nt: TGTGCCAGCAGTGAACACCCCAGGGGGCAAGAGACCCAGTACTTC

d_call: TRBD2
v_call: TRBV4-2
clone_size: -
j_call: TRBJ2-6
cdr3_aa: CASSQELAGVSGANVLTF
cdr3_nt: TGTGCCAGCAGCCAGGAACTAGCGGGTGTCTCTGGGGCCAACGTCCTGACTTTC

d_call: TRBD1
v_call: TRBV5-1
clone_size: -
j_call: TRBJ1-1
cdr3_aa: CASSVDRVPEAFF
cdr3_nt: TGCGCCAGCAGCGTGGACAGGGTACCTGAAGCTTTCTTT

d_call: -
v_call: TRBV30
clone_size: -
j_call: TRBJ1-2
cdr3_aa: CAWSVKSSYGYTF
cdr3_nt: TGTGCCTGGAGTGTAAAGAGCTCTTATGGCTACACCTTC

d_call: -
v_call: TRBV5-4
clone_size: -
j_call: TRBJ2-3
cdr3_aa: CASSLEWSSTDTQYF
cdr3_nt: TGTGCCAGCAGCTTGGAGTGGAGTAGCACAGATACGCAGTATTTT

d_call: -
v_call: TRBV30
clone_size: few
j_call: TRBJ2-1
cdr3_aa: CAWRGVYNEQFF
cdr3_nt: TGTGCCTGGAGGGGCGTATACAATGAGCAGTTCTTC

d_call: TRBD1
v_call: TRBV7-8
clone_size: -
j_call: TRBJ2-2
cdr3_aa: CASSYDRAGELFF
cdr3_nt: TGTGCCAGCAGCTATGACAGGGCTGGGGAGCTGTTTTTT

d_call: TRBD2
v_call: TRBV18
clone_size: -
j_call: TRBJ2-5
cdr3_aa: CASSPGTSGEETQYF
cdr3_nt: TGTGCCAGCTCACCAGGGACTAGCGGTGAAGAGACCCAGTACTTC

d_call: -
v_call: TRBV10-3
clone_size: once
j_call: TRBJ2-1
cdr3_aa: CASARDITGIDEQFF
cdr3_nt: TGTGCCAGCGCGAGAGATATAACAGGGATCGATGAGCAGTTCTTC

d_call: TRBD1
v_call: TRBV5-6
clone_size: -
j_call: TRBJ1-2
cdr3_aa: CASRQQGNYGYTF
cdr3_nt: TGTGCCAGCAGACAACAGGGGAACTATGGCTACACCTTC

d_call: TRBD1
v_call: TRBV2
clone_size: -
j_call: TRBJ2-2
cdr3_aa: CASRRMTGGANTGELFF
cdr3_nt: TGTGCCAGCAGACGCATGACAGGGGGCGCGAACACCGGGGAGCTGTTTTTT

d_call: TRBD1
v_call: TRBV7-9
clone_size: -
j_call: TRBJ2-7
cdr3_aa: CASSLDRHSYEQYF
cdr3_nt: TGTGCCAGCAGCTTGGACAGGCACTCCTACGAGCAGTACTTC

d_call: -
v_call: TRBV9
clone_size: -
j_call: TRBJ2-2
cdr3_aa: CASSVRLGTGTGELFF
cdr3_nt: TGTGCCAGCAGCGTCCGCCTAGGCACGGGTACCGGGGAGCTGTTTTTT

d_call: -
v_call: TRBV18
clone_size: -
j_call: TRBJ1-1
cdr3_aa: CASSPSPGFTEAFF
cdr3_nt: TGTGCCAGCTCACCATCACCAGGGTTCACTGAAGCTTTCTTT

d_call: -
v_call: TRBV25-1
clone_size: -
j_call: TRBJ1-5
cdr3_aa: CASSHPGRTTGEPQHF
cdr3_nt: TGTGCCAGCAGCCATCCTGGGAGGACGACCGGTGAGCCCCAGCATTTT

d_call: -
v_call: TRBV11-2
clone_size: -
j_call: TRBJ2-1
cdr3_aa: CASSLGLYNEQFF
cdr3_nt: TGTGCCAGCAGCTTGGGACTGTACAATGAGCAGTTCTTC

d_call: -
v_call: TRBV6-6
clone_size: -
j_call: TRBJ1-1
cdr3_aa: CASSLDGKGTEAFF
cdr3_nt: TGTGCCAGCAGTTTAGACGGAAAGGGGACTGAAGCTTTCTTT

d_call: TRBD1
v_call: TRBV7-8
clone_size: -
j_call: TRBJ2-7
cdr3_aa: CASRSGTGGYYEQYF
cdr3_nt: TGTGCCAGCAGATCGGGTACAGGGGGTTACTACGAGCAGTACTTC

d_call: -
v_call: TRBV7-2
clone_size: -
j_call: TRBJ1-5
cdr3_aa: CASSLDRVSNQPQHF
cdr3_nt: TGTGCCAGCAGCTTAGACAGGGTGAGCAATCAGCCCCAGCATTTT

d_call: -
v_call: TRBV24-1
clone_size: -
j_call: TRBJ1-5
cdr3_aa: CATSDSWGRGHF
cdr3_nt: TGTGCCACCAGTGATTCTTGGGGGCGCGGGCATTTT

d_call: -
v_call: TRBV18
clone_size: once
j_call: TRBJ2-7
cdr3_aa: CASSPSGRAGDWEQYF
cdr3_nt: TGTGCCAGCTCACCAAGTGGACGAGCTGGGGACTGGGAGCAGTACTTC

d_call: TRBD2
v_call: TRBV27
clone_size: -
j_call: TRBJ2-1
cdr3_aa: CASSEGLAGGETYNEQFF
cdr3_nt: TGTGCCAGCAGTGAGGGACTAGCGGGAGGTGAAACCTACAATGAGCAGTTCTTC

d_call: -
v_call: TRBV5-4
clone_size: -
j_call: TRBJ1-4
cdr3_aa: CASSLGGSNEKLFF
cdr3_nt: TGTGCCAGCAGCTTGGGTGGGAGTAACGAAAAACTGTTTTTT

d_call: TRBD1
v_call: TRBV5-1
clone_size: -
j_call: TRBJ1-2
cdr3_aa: CASSPRSPGTGPDGYTF
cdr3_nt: TGCGCCAGCAGCCCACGAAGTCCCGGGACAGGGCCGGATGGCTACACCTTC

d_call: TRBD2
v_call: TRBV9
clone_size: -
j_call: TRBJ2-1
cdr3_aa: CASSPGGGAEGEQFF
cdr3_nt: TGTGCCAGCAGCCCTGGCGGGGGTGCCGAGGGTGAGCAGTTCTTC

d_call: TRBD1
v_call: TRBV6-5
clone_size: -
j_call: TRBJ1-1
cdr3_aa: CASSRQGKAFF
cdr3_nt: TGTGCCAGCAGTCGACAGGGTAAAGCTTTCTTT

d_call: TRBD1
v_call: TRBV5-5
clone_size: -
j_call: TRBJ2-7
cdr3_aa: CASSLPGTGNVEQYF
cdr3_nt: TGTGCCAGCAGCTTACCCGGGACAGGGAATGTTGAGCAGTACTTC

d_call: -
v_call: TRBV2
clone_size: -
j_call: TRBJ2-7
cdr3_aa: CASVAGMAYEQYF
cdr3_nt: TGTGCCAGCGTGGCAGGGATGGCCTACGAGCAGTACTTC

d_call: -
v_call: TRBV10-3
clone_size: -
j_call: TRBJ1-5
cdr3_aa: CAISEDGNQPQHF
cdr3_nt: TGTGCCATCTCTGAGGACGGGAACCAGCCCCAGCATTTT

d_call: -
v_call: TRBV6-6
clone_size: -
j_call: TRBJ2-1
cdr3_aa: CASSYQGGSYNEQFF
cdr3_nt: TGTGCCAGCAGTTACCAGGGGGGTTCGTACAATGAGCAGTTCTTC

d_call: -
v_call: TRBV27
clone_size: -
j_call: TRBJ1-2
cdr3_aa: CASSLFPSSQGNYGYTF
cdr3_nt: TGTGCCAGCAGTTTATTTCCGTCCTCCCAGGGCAACTATGGCTACACCTTC

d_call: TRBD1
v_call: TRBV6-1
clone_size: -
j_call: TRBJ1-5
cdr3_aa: CASSEAWTGPFFSNQPQHF
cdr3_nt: TGTGCCAGCAGTGAAGCGTGGACAGGTCCATTTTTTAGCAATCAGCCCCAGCATTTT

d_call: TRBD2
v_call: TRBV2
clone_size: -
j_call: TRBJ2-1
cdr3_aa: CATGLAGPSGQFF
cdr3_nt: TGTGCCACCGGACTAGCGGGACCCTCGGGGCAGTTCTTC

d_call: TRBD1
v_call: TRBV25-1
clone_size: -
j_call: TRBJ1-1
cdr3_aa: CASSNTGDTEAFF
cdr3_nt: TGTGCCAGCAGTAACACAGGGGACACTGAAGCTTTCTTT

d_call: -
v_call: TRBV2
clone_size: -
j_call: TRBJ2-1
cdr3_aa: CASSLGRGMNEQFF
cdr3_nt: TGTGCCAGCAGCCTCGGACGGGGTATGAATGAGCAGTTCTTC

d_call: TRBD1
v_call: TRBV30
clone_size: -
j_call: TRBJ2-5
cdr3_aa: CAWMRQGLETQYF
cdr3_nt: TGTGCCTGGATGAGACAGGGATTAGAGACCCAGTACTTC

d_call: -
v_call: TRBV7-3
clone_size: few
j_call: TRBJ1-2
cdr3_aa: CASSLGRGLSGYTF
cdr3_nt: TGTGCCAGCAGCTTAGGCAGGGGATTAAGTGGCTACACCTTC

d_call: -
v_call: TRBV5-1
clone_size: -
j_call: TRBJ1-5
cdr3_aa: CASSMSGGNQPQHF
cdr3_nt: TGCGCCAGCAGCATGAGCGGAGGCAATCAGCCCCAGCATTTT

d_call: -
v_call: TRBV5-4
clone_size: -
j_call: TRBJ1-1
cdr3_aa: CASSLKTTNTEAFF
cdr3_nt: TGTGCCAGCAGCTTGAAGACAACGAACACTGAAGCTTTCTTT

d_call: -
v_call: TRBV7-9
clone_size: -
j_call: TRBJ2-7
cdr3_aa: CASSLGSARFSSYEQYF
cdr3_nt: TGTGCCAGCAGCTTGGGTTCGGCGCGGTTCAGCTCCTACGAGCAGTACTTC